This TCR beta chain was obtained from a study of blood T cells in healthy people across ages. Whole-study context: The capture of about one barcoded beta molecule per two T cells was achieved by template switching.

Looked up from germline, CDR1 is KGHSH and CDR2 is LQKENI. The CDR3 contains 13 residues. Whenever a sample was processed, at least 7 million PBMCs were isolated. About this clonotype itself: The antigen remains undetermined. A read error may explain this, as a much larger clone is one base away.

With a J-beta primer mix and a sample-barcoded 5' primer, a second PCR ran about 7 to 11 cycles. A minimum of 2.5 million CDR3-containing paired-end reads was obtained for each sample. A single record per CDR3 protein comes from TCRdb applying MiXCR to the 5' RACE reads. The data show some 790,000 distinct CDR3 sequences, more than 25% seen once. Regarding the study as a whole: Roughly linearly, TCR beta diversity per million T cells fell as age increased.

The TCR was taken from a woman aged 80 or over in good health. Material: blood. V and J are TRBV18 and TRBJ2-1; D gene ambiguous. The J call may be in error: the DNA end matches TRBJ2-7 better. In DNA, the CDR3 is TGTGCCAGCTCACCACCTCTTTACAATGAGCAGTACTTC. This sequence encodes CASSPPLYNEQYF.